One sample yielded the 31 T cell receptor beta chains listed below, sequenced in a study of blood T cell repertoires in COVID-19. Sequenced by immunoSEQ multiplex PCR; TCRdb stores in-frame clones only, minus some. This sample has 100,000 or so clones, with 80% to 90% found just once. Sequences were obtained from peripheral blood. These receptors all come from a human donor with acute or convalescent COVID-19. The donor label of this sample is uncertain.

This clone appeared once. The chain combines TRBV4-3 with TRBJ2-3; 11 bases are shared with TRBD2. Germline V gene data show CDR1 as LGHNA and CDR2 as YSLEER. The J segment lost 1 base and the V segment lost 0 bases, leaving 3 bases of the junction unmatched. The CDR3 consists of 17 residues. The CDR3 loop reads CASSQESTSGGTDTQYF. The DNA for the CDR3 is TGCGCCAGCAGCCAAGAATCGACTAGCGGGGGCACAGATACGCAGTATTTT.

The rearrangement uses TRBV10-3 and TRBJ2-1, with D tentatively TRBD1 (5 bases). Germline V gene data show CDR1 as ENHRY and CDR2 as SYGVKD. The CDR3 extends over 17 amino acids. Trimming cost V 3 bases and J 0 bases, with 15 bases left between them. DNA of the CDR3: TGTGCCATCAGTGATGGACGGACAATGAGCTCCTACAATGAGCAGTTCTTC. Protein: CAISDGRTMSSYNEQFF.

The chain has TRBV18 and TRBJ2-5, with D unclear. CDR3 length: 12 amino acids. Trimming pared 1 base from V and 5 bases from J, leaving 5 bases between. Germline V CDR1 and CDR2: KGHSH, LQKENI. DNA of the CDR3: TGTGCCAGCTCACCACGTGCGGAGACCCAGTACTTC. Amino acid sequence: CASSPRAETQYF. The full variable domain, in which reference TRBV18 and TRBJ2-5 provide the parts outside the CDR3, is NAGVMQNPRHLVRRRGQEARLRCSPMKGHSHVYWYRQLPEEGLKFMVYLQKENIIDESGMPKERFSAEFPKEGPSILRIQQVVRGDSAAYFCASSPRAETQYFGPGTRLLVL.

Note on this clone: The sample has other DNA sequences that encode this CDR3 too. CDR3 region: CASSVGGGGAAGELFF. The DNA of the CDR3 is TGTGCCAGCAGCGTAGGGGGCGGGGGGGCAGCCGGGGAGCTGTTTTTT. This sequence joins TRBV9 and TRBJ2-2, with TRBD2 matching over 9 bases. CDR1 is SGDLS and CDR2 is YYNGEE in the germline V gene. Trimming at V came to 0 bases and at J to 6 bases, leaving 6 bases not matched to a gene. The CDR3 length is 16 residues.

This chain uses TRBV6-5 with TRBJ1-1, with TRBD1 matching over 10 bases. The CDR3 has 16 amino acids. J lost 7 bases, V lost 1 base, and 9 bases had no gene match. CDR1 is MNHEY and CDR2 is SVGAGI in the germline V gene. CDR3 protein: CASSYYLTGGYVEAFF. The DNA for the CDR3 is TGTGCCAGCAGTTACTATTTGACAGGGGGCTACGTTGAAGCTTTCTTT.

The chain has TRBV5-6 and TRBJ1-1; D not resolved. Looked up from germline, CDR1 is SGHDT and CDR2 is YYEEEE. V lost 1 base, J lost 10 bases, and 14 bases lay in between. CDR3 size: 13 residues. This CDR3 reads CASSLSYVGRAFF. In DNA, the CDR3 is TGTGCCAGCAGCTTGTCCTACGTGGGCAGAGCTTTCTTT. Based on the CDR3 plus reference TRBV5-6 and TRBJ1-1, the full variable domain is DAGVTQSPTHLIKTRGQQVTLRCSPKSGHDTVSWYQQALGQGPQFIFQYYEEEERQRGNFPDRFSGHQFPNYSSELNVNALLLGDSALYLCASSLSYVGRAFFGQGTRLTVV.

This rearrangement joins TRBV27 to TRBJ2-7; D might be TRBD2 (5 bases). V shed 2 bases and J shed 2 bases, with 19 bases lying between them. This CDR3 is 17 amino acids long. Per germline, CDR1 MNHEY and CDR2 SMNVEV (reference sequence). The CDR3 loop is CASSLIRRSGVAYEQYF. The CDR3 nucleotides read TGTGCCAGCAGTTTAATACGGAGGTCCGGGGTGGCCTACGAGCAGTACTTC.

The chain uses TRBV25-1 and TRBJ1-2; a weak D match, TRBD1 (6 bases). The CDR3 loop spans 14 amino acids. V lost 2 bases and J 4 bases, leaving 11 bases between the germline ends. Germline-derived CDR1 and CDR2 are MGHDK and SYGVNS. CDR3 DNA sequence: TGTGCCAGCAGTGAACAGGGGTTGAGCTATGGCTACACCTTC. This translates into CASSEQGLSYGYTF.

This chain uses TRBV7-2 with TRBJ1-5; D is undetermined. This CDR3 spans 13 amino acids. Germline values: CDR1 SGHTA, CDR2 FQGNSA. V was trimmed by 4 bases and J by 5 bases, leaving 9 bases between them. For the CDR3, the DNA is TGTGCCAGCAGCTCCAATTTTTATCAGCCCCAGCATTTT. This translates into CASSSNFYQPQHF.

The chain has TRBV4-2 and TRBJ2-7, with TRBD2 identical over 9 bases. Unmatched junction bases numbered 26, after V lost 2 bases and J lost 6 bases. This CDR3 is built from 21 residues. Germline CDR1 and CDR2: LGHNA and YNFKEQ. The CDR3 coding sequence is TGTGCCAGCAGCCAACCTCTCACTCGGGCTAGCGGGATGGGTTCCCGGGGCGAGCAGTACTTC. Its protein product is CASSQPLTRASGMGSRGEQYF.

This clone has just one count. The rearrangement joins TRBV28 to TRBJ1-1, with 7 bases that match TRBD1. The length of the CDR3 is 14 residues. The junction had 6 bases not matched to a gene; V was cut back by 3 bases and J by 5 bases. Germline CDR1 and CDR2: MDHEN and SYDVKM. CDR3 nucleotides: TGTGCCAGCAGTTTGGGGGACAGAAGGACTGAAGCTTTCTTT. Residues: CASSLGDRRTEAFF.

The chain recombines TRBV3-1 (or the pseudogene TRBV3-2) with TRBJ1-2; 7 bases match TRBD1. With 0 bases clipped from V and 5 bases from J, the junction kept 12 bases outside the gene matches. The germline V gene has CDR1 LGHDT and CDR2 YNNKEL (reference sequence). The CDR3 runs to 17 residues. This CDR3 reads CASSQDSHRGQLYGYTF. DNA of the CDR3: TGTGCCAGCAGCCAAGACTCTCACAGGGGACAACTATATGGCTACACCTTC.

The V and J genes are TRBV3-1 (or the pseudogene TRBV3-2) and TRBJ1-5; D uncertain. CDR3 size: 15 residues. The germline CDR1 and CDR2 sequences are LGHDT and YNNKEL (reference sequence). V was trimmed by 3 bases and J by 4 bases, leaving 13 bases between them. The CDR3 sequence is CASSHTDGVNQPQHF. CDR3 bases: TGTGCCAGCAGCCATACGGACGGGGTAAATCAGCCCCAGCATTTT.

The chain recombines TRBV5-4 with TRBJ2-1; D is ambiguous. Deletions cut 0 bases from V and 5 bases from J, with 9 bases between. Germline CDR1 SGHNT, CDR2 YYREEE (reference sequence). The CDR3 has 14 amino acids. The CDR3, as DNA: TGTGCCAGCAGCTTGGCCAGGTCCGACAATGAGCAGTTCTTC. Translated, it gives CASSLARSDNEQFF.

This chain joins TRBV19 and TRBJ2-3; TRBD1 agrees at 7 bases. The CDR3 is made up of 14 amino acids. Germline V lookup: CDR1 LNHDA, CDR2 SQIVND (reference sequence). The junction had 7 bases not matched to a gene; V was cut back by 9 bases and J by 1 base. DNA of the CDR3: TGTGCCAGCAGAACAGGGGAGCGCACAGATACGCAGTATTTT. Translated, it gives CASRTGERTDTQYF.

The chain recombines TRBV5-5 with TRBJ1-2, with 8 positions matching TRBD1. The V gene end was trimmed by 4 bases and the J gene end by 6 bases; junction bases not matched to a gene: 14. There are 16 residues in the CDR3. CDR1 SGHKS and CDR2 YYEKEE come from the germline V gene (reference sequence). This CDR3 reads CASSPEGQGALHGYTF. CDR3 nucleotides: TGTGCCAGCAGCCCGGAAGGACAGGGCGCTCTTCATGGCTACACCTTC.

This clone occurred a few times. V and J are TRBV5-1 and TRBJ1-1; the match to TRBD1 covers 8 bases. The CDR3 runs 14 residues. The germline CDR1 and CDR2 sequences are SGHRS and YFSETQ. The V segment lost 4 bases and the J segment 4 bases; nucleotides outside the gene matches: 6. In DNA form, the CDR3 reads TGCGCCAGCAGCAACGGACAGGGTGGCACTGAAGCTTTCTTT. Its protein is CASSNGQGGTEAFF.

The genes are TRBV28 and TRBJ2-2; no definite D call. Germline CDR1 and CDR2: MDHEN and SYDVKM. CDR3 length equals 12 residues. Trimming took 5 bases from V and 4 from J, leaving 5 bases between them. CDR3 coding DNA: TGTGCCAGCAGTCTCTTCACCGGGGAGCTGTTTTTT. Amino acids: CASSLFTGELFF.

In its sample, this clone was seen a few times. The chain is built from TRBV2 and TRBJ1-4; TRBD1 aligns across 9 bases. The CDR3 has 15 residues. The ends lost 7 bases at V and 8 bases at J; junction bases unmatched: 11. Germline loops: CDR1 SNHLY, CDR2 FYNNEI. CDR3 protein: CASIFGQGSMEKLFF. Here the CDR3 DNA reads TGTGCCAGCATCTTTGGACAGGGGAGTATGGAAAAACTGTTTTTT.

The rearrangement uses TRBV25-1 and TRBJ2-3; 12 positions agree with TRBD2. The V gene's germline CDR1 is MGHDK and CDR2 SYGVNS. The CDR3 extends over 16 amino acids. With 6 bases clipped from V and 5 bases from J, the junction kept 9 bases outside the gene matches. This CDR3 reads CASSSTSGGSLDTQYF. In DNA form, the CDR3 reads TGTGCCAGCAGCTCGACTAGCGGGGGATCGTTAGATACGCAGTATTTT.

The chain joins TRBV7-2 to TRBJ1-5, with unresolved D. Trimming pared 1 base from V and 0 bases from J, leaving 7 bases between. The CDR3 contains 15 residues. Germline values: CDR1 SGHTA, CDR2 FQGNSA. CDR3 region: CASSLGAYSNQPQHF. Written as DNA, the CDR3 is TGTGCCAGCAGCTTAGGAGCTTATAGCAATCAGCCCCAGCATTTT.

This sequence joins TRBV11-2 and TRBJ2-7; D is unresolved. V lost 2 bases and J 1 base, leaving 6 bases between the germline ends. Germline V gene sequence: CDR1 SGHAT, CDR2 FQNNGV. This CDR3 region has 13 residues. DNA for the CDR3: TGTGCCAGCAGCTTAAGTAGATCCTACGAGCAGTACTTC. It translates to CASSLSRSYEQYF. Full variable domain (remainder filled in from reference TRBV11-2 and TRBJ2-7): EAGVAQSPRYKIIEKRQSVAFWCNPISGHATLYWYQQILGQGPKLLIQFQNNGVVDDSQLPKDRFSAERLKGVDSTLKIQPAKLEDSAVYLCASSLSRSYEQYFGPGTRLTVT.

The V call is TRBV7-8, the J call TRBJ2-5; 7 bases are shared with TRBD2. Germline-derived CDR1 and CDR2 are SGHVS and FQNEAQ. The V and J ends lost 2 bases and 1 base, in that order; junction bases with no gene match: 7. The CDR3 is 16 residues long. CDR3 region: CASSLTASGIQETQYF. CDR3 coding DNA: TGTGCCAGCAGCTTAACGGCTAGCGGCATCCAAGAGACCCAGTACTTC. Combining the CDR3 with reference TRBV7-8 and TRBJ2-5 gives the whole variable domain GAGVSQSPRYKVAKRGQDVALRCDPISGHVSLFWYQQALGQGPEFLTYFQNEAQLDKSGLPSDRFFAERPEGSVSTLKIQRTQQEDSAVYLCASSLTASGIQETQYFGPGTRLLVL.

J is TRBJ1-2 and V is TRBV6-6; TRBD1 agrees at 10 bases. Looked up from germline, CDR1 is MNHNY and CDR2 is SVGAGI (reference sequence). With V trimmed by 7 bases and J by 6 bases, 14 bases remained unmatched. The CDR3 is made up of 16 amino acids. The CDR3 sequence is CASILAGPGTGDGYTF. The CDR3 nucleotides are TGTGCCAGCATTTTAGCTGGTCCCGGGACAGGGGATGGCTACACCTTC.

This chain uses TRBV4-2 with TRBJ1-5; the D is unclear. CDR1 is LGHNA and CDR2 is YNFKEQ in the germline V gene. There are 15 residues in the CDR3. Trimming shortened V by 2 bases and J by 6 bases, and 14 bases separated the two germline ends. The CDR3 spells CASSQFGGEGQPQHF. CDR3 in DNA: TGTGCCAGCAGCCAATTTGGCGGGGAGGGTCAGCCCCAGCATTTT.

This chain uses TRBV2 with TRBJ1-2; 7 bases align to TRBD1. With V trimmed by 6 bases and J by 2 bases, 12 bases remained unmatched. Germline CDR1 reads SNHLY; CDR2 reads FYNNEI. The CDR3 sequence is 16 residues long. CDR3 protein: CASRTSGRGTNYGYTF. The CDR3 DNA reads TGTGCCAGCAGGACCAGCGGCAGGGGGACCAACTATGGCTACACCTTC. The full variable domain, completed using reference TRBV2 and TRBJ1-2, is EPEVTQTPSHQVTQMGQEVILRCVPISNHLYFYWYRQILGQKVEFLVSFYNNEISEKSEIFDDQFSVERPDGSNFTLKIRSTKLEDSAMYFCASRTSGRGTNYGYTFGSGTRLTVV.

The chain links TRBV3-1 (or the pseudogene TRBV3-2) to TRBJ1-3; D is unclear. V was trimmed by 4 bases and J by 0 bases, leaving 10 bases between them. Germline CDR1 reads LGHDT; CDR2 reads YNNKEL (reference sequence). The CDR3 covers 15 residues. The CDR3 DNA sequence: TGTGCCAGCAGCCTTACGCACAGCTCTGGAAACACCATATATTTT. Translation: CASSLTHSSGNTIYF.

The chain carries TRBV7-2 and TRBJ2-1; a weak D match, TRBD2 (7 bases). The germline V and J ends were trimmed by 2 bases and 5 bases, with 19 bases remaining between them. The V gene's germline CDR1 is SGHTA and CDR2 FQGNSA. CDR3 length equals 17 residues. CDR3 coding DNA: TGTGCCAGCAGCTTAAGGCGGGGGCAAACATACCACAATGAGCAGTTCTTC. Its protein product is CASSLRRGQTYHNEQFF.

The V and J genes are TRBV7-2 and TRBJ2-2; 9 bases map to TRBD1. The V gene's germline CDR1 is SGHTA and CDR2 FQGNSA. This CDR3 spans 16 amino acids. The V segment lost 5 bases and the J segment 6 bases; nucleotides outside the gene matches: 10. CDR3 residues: CASSPQGARSAGELFF. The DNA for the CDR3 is TGTGCCAGCAGCCCACAGGGGGCGCGTTCTGCCGGGGAGCTGTTTTTT.

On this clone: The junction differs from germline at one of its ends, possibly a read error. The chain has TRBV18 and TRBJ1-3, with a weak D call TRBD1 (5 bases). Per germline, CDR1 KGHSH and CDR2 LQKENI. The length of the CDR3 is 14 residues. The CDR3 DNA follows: TGTGCCAGTTCACCAGGGCAGAACGGAAACACCATATATTTT. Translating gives CASSPGQNGNTIYF.

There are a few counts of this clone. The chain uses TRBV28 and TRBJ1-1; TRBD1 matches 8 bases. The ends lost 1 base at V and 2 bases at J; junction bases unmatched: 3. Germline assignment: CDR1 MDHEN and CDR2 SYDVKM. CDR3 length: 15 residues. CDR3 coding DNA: TGTGCCAGCAGTTTATTAGGGACAGGAAACACTGAAGCTTTCTTT. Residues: CASSLLGTGNTEAFF.